This record looks at one T cell receptor beta chain sequence and its context. This sample was included in a study of memory CD4+ T cells and cytomegalovirus serostatus. The sort gate was single viable CD3+CD4+CD8-CD45RO+ cells for memory CD4+ T cells. The repertoire was sequenced with immunoSEQ multiplex PCR; TCRdb's copy has only in-frame clones and lacks some. The repertoire holds over 60,000 clones, with 82% as singletons. The V end lost 0 bases, the J end lost 5 bases, and 10 bases lay between the germline ends. Per the germline V gene, CDR1 is SGHTA and CDR2 is FQGTGA. CDR3 length: 14 residues. The sample consisted of memory CD4+ T cells from blood. This chain joins TRBV7-3 and TRBJ1-2; the D is unclear. The sequence was collected from an adult in good health and CMV-seronegative. CDR3 sequence reads: CASSLTSTPYGYTF. The CDR3 DNA reads TGTGCCAGCAGCTTAACGTCAACACCGTATGGCTACACCTTC.